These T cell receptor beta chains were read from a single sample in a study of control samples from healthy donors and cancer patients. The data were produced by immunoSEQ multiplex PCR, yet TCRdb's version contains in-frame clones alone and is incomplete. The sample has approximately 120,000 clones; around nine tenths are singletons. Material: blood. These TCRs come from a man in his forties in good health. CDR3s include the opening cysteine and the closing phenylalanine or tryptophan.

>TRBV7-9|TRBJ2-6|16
CASSLGLYSGANVLTF
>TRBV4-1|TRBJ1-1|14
CASSHPDRANEAFF
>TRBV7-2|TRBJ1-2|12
CATMDGVPGYTF
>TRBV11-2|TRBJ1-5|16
CASSFWAGGFNQPQHF
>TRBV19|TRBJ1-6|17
CVSTPGLASDDNSPLHF
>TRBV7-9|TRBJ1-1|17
CASSLIRTGPMNTEAFF
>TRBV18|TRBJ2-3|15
CASSPGQGALDTQYF
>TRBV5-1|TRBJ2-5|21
CASSFHGLGQGARFVGETQYF
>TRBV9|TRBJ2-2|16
CASSPRIGGDTGELFF
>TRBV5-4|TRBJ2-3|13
CASSLARTDTQYF
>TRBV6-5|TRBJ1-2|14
CASSYSPGFYGYTF
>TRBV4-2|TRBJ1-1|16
CASSQGSGGGNTEAFF
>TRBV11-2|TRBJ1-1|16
CASSLMGTGQAAEAFF
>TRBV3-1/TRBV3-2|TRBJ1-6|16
CASSQDSGAPNSPLHF
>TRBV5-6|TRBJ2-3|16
CASSLMGQFSTDTQYF
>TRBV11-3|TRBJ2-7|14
CASSPGPIASEQYF
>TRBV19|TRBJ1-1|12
CASSRQGTEAFF
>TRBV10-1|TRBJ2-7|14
CASSDSAGAYEQYF
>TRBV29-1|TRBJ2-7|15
CSVKSVGTVLYEQYF
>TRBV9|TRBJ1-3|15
CASSVVGGSGNTIYF
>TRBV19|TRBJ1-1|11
CAGRVSTEAFF
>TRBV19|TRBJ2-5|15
CASTPHLQAQEAQYF
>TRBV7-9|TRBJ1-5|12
CASSFPDQPQHF
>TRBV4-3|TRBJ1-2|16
CASSQAAGTVPYGYTF
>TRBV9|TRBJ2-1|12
CASRPPGGEQFF